This record concerns one TCR beta chain sequence. What it recognizes is unknown. The sample originates from a study of cytomegalovirus exposure and HLA in healthy donors. Findings and limits, study-wide: Among the most significant clusters, several appeared linked to common viral pathogens in a later analysis. Later work associated around 18,000 TCR beta sequences with HLA alleles at 0.05 false discovery rate. The study flagged 150 to 200 TCR beta chains as cytomegalovirus-associated.

In the PCR, 60 Vbeta and 13 Jbeta primers were used. Libraries were prepared by immunoSEQ multiplex PCR; TCRdb keeps only in-frame clonotypes and omits some of them. This table has 150,000 or so clones, about three quarters appearing once. Germline V lookup: CDR1 MDHEN, CDR2 SYDVKM. The CDR3 length is 14 residues. J gave up 6 bases and V 3 bases, and 7 bases lay outside the gene matches. V gene TRBV28 combines with J gene TRBJ2-7, with 8 bases that match TRBD1. The sample was PBMCs. This TCR came from a man in his forties or fifties in good health and CMV-seropositive. CDR3 protein: CASSFPDRVFEQYF. CDR3 bases: TGTGCCAGCAGTTTCCCGGACAGGGTATTCGAGCAGTACTTC.